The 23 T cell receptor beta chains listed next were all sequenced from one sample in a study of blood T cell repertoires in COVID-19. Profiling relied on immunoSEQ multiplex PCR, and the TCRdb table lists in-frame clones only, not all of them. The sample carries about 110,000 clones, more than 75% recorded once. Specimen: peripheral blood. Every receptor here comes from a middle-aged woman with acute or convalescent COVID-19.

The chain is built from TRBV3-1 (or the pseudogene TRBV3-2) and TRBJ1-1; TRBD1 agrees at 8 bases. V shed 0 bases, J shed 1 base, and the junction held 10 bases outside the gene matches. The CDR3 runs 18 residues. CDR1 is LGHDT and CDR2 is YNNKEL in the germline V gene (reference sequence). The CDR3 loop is CASSQEVAGGAGNTEAFF. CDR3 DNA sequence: TGTGCCAGCAGCCAAGAAGTAGCAGGGGGCGCCGGGAACACTGAAGCTTTCTTT.

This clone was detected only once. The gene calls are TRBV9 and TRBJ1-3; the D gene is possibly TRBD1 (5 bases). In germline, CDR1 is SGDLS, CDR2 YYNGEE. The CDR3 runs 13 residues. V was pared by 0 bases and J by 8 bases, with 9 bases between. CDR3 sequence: CASSVGGGDTIYF. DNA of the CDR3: TGTGCCAGCAGCGTAGGTGGGGGGGACACCATATATTTT.

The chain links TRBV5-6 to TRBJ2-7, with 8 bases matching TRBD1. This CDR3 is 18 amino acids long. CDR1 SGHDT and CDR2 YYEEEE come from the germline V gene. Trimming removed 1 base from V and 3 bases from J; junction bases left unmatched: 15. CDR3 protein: CASSLTGSISGTGYEQYF. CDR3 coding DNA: TGTGCCAGCAGCTTGACGGGTTCTATATCCGGGACAGGCTACGAGCAGTACTTC.

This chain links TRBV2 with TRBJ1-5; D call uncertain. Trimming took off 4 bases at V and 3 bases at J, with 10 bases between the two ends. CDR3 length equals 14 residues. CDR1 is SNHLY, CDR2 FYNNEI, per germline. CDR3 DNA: TGTGCCAGCAGTGGAGGACTACCCAATCAGCCCCAGCATTTT. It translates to CASSGGLPNQPQHF.

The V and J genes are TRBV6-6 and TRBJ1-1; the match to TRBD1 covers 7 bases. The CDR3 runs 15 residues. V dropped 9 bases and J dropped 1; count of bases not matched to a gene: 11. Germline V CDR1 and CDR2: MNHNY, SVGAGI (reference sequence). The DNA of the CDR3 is TGTGCCAGTTCTGGCCAGGGGGTGACGAACACTGAAGCTTTCTTT. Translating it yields CASSGQGVTNTEAFF.

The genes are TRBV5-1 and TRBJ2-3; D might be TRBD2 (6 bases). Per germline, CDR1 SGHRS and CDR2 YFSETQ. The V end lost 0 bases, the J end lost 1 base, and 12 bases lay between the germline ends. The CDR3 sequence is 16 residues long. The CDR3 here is CASSLGLVRGTDTQYF. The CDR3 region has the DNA TGCGCCAGCAGCTTGGGACTAGTAAGGGGCACAGATACGCAGTATTTT.

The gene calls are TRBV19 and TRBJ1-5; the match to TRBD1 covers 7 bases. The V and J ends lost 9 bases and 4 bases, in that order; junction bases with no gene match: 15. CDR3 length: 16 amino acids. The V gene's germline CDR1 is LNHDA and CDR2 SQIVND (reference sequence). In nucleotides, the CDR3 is TGTGCCAGCTCCGTAAGCCCGGGACAGATAAATCAGCCCCAGCATTTT. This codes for CASSVSPGQINQPQHF.

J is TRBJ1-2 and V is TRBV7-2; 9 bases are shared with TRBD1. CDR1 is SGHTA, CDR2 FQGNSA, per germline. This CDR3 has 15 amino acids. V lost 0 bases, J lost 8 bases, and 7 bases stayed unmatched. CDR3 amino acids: CASSLASGTGPGYTF. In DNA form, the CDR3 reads TGTGCCAGCAGCTTAGCTTCCGGGACAGGGCCCGGCTACACCTTC.

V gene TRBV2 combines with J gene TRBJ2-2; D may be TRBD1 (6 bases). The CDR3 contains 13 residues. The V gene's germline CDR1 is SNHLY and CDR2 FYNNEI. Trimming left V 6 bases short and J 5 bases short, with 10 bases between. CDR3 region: CASRNRETGELFF. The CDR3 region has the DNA TGTGCCAGCAGAAACAGGGAGACCGGGGAGCTGTTTTTT.

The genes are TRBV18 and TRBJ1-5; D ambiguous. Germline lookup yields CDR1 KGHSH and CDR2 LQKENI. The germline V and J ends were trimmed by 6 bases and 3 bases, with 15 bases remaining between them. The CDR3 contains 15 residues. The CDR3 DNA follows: TGTGCCAGCTCCCTGGAGGCAGGAAACAATCAGCCCCAGCATTTT. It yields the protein CASSLEAGNNQPQHF.

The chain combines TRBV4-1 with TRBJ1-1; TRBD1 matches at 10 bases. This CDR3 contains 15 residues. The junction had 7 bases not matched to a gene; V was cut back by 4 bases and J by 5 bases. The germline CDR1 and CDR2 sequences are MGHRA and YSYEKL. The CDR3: CASSPRTGGTTEAFF. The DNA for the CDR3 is TGCGCCAGCAGCCCCCGGACAGGGGGAACTACTGAAGCTTTCTTT.

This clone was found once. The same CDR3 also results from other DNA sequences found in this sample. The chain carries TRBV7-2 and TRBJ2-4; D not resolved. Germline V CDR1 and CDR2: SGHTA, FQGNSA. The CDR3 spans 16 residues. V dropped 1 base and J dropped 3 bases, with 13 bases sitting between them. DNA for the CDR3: TGTGCCAGCAGCTTAGGCGGCTTCCTAGGCAAAAACATTCAGTACTTC. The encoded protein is CASSLGGFLGKNIQYF.

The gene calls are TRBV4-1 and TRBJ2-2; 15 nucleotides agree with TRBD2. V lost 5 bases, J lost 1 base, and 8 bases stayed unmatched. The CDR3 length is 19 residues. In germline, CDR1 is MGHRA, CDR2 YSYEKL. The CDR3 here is CASSKRTSGGAENTGELFF. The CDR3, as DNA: TGCGCCAGCAGCAAACGGACTAGCGGGGGGGCAGAGAACACCGGGGAGCTGTTTTTT.

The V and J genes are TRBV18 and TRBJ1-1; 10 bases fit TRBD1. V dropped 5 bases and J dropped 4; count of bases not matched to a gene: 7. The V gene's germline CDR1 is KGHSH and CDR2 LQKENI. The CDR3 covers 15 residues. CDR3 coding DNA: TGTGCCAGCTCATCACTCGGACAGGGGGGCACTGAAGCTTTCTTT. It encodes CASSSLGQGGTEAFF. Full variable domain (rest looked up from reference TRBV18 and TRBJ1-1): NAGVMQNPRHLVRRRGQEARLRCSPMKGHSHVYWYRQLPEEGLKFMVYLQKENIIDESGMPKERFSAEFPKEGPSILRIQQVVRGDSAAYFCASSSLGQGGTEAFFGQGTRLTVV.

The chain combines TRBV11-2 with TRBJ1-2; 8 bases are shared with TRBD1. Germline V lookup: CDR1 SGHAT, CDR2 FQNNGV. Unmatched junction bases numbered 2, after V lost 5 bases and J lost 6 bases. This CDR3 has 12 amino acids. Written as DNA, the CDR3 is TGTGCCAGCAGCGCGACAGGGGATGGCTACACCTTC. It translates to CASSATGDGYTF.

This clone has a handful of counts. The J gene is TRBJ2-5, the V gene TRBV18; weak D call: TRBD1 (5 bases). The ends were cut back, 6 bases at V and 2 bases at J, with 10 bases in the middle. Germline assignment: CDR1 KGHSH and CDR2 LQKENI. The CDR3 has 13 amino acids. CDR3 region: CASSDSQQETQYF. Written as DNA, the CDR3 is TGTGCCAGCTCCGACAGTCAGCAAGAGACCCAGTACTTC.

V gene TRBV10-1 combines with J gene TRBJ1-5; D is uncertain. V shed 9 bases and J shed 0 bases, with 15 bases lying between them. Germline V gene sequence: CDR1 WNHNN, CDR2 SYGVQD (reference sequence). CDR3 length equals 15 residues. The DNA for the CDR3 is TGCGCCAGGCCCCCTCCGGTGTCTAGCAATCAGCCCCAGCATTTT. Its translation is CARPPPVSSNQPQHF.

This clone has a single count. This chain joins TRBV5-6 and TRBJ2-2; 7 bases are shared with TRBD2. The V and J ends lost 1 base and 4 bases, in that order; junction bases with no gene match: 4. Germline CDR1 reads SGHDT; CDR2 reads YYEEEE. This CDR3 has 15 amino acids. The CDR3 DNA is TGTGCCAGCAGCTTGTGGGCGGGGGTCACCGGGGAGCTGTTTTTT. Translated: CASSLWAGVTGELFF.

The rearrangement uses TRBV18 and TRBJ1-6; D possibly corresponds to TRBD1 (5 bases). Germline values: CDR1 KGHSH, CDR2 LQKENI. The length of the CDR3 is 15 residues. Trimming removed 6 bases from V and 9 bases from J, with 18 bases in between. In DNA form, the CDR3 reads TGTGCCAGCTCTCACAGGCGGGAAATAGGTTCACCCCTCCACTTT. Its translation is CASSHRREIGSPLHF.

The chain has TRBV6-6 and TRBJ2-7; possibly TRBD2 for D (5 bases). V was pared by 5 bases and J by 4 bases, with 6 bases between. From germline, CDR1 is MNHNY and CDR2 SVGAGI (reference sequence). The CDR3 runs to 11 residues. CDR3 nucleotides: TGTGCCAGCAGTAGGACTTACGAGCAGTACTTC. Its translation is CASSRTYEQYF.

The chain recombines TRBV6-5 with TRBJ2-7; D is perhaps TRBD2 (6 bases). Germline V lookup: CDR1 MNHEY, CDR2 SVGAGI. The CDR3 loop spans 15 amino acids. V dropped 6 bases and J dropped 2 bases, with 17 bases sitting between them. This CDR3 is CASSYTTGETYEQYF. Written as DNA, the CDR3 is TGTGCCAGCAGCTACACGACGGGGGAGACCTACGAGCAGTACTTC.

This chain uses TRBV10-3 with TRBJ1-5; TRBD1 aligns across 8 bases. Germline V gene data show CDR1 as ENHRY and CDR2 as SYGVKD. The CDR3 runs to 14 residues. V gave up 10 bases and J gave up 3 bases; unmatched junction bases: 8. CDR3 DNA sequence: TGTGCCACTAAACCGGGACAGGACAATCAGCCCCAGCATTTT. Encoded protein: CATKPGQDNQPQHF.

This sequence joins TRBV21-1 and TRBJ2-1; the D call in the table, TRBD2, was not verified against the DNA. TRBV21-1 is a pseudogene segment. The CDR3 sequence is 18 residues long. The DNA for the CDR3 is TGTGCCAGCAGCAGCTCCTCTTCTCGGGGGGCCTCCTACAATGAGCAGTTCTTC. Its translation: CASSSSSSRGASYNEQFF.